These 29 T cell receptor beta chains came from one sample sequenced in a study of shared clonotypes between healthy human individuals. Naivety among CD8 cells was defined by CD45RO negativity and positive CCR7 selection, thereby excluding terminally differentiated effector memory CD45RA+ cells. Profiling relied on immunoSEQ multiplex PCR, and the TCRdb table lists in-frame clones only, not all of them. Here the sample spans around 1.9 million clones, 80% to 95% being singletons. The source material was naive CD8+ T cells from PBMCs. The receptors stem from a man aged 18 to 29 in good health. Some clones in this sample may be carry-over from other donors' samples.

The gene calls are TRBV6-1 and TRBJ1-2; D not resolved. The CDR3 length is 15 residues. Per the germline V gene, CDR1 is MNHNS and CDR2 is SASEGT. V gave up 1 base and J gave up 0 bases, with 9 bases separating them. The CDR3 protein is CASSEGGAANYGYTF. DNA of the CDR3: TGTGCCAGCAGTGAAGGGGGAGCAGCTAACTATGGCTACACCTTC.

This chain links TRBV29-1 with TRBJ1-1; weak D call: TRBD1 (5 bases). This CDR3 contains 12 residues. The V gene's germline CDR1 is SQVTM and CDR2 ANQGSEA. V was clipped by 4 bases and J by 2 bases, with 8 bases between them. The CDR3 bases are TGCAGCGTTGGGGGCACTAACACTGAAGCTTTCTTT. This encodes CSVGGTNTEAFF.

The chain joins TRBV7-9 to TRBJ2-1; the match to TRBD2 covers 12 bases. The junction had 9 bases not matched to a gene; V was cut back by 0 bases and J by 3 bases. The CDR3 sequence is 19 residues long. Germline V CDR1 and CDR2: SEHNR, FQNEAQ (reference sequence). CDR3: CASSLADRTSGVIYNEQFF. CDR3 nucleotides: TGTGCCAGCAGCTTAGCTGACAGGACTAGCGGGGTAATCTACAATGAGCAGTTCTTC.

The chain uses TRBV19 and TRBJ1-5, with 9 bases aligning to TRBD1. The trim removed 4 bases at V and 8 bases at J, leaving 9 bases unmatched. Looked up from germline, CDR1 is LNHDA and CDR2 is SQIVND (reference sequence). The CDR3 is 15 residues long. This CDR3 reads CASSRGQGPNEPQHF. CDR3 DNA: TGTGCCAGTAGTAGAGGACAGGGGCCAAATGAGCCCCAGCATTTT.

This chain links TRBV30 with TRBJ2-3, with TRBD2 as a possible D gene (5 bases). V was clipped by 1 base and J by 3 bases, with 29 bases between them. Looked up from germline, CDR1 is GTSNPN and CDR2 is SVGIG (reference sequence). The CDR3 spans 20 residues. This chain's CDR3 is CAWSARLPLGSERETDTQYF. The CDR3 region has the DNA TGTGCCTGGAGTGCCCGGCTACCCTTGGGCTCCGAAAGGGAGACAGATACGCAGTATTTT.

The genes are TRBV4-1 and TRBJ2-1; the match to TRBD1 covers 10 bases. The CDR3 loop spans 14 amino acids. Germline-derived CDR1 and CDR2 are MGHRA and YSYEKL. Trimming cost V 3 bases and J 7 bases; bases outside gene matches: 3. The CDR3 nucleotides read TGCGCCAGCAGCCACCGACAGGGGGCTAATGAGCAGTTCTTC. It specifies CASSHRQGANEQFF.

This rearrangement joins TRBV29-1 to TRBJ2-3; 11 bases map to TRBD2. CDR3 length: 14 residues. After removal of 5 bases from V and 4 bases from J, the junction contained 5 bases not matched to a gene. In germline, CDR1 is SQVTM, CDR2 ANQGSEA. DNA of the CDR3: TGCAGCGTTCTACTAGCGGGAGTTTCAGATACGCAGTATTTT. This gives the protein CSVLLAGVSDTQYF.

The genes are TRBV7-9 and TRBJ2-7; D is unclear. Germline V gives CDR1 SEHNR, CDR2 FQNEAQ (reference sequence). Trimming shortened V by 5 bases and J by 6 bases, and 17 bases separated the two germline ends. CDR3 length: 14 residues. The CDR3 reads CASSPRSVDPEQYF. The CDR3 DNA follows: TGTGCCAGCAGCCCCCGGTCAGTAGATCCCGAGCAGTACTTC.

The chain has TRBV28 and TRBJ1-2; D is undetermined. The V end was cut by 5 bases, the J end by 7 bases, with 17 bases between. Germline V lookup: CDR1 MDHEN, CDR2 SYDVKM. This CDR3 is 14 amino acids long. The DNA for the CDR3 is TGTGCCAGCAGTCTTACGGGGTTTCGGGCTGGCTACACCTTC. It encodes CASSLTGFRAGYTF.

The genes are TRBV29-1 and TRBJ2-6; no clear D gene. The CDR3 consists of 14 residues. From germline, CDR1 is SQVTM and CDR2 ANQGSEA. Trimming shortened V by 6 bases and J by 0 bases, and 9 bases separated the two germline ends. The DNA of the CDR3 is TGCAGCGTCGTAAACCCCTCTGGGGCCAACGTCCTGACTTTC. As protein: CSVVNPSGANVLTF. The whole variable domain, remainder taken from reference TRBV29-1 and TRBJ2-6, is SAVISQKPSRDICQRGTSLTIQCQVDSQVTMMFWYRQQPGQSLTLIATANQGSEATYESGFVIDKFPISRPNLTFSTLTVSNMSPEDSSIYLCSVVNPSGANVLTFGAGSRLTVL.

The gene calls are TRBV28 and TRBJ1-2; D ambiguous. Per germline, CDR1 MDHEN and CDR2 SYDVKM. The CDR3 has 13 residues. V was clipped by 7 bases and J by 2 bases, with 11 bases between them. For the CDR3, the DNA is TGTGCCAGCAAGGAGGCGGGAAACTATGGCTACACCTTC. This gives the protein CASKEAGNYGYTF.

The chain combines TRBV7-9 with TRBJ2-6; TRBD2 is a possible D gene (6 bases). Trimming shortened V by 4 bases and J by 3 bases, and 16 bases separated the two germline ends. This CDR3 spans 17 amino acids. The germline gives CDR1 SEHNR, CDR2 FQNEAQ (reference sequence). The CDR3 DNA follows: TGTGCCAGCAGCTCCAGGGACTCTCAGGTTGGGGCCAACGTCCTGACTTTC. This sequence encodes CASSSRDSQVGANVLTF.

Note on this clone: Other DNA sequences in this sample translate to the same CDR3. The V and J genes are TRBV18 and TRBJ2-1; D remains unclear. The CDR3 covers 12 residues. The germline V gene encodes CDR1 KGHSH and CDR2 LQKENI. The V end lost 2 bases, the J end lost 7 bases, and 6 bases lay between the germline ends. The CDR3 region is CASSPGSNEQFF. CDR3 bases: TGTGCCAGCTCACCAGGCAGTAATGAGCAGTTCTTC.

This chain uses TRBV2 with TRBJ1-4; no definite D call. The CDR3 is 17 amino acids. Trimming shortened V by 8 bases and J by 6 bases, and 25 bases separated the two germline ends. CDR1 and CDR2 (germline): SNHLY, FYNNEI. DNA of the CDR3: TGTGCCAGCTCGACTCAAAGGGAGGAAGGTGGGGATGAAAAACTGTTTTTT. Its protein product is CASSTQREEGGDEKLFF.

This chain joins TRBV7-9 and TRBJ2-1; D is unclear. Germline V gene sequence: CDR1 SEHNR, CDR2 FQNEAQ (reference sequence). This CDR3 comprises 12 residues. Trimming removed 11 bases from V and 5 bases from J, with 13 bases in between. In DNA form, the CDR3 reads TGTGCCTTCCAAGTGGGTAACAATGAGCAGTTCTTC. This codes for CAFQVGNNEQFF.

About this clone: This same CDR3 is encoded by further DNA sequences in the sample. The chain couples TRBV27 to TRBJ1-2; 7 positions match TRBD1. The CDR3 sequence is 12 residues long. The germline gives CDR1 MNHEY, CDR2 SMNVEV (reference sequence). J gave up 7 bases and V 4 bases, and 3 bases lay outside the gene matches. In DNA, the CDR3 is TGTGCCAGCAGTTCAGGGGGGGGTGGCTACACCTTC. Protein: CASSSGGGGYTF.

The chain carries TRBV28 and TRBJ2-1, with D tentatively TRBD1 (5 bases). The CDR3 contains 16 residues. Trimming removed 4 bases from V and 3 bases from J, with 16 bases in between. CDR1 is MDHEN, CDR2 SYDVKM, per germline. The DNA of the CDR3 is TGTGCCAGCAGTTCTCCAGGGCTATCGGTCTACAATGAGCAGTTCTTC. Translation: CASSSPGLSVYNEQFF.

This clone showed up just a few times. CDR3: CASSALVLRSEAFF. CDR3 nucleotide sequence: TGTGCCAGCAGCGCCCTGGTTTTGCGCAGTGAAGCTTTCTTT. The V call is TRBV7-2, the J call TRBJ1-1; D not resolved. Looked up from germline, CDR1 is SGHTA and CDR2 is FQGNSA. The CDR3 contains 14 residues. V was cut by 5 bases and J by 7 bases, with 17 bases left in between.

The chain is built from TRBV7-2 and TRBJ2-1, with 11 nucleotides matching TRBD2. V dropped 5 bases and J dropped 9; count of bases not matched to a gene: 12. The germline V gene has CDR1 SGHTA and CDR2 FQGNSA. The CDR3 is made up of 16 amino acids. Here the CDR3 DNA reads TGTGCCAGCAGCCAACGGACTAGCGGGTTGTTTGGTGAGCAGTTCTTC. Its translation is CASSQRTSGLFGEQFF.

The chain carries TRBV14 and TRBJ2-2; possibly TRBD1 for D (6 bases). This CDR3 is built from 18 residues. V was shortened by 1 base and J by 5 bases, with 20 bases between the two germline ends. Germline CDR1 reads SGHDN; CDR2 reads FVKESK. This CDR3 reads CASSQAWNRAGRTGELFF. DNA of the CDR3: TGTGCCAGCAGCCAAGCCTGGAACAGGGCGGGCAGGACCGGGGAGCTGTTTTTT.

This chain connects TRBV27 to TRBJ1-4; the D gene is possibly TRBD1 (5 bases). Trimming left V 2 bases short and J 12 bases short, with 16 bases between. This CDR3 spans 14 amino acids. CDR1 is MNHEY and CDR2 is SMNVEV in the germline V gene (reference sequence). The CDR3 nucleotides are TGTGCCAGCAGTTTACGACAGTCCGTCCTGGAACTGTTTTTT. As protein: CASSLRQSVLELFF.

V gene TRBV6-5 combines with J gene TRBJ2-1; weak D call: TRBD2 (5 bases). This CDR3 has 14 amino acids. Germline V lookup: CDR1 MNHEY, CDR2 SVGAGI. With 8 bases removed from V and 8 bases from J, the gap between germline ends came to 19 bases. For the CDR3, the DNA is TGTGCCAGCGGGTTAGCGTATATTCCTGATGAGCAGTTCTTC. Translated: CASGLAYIPDEQFF.

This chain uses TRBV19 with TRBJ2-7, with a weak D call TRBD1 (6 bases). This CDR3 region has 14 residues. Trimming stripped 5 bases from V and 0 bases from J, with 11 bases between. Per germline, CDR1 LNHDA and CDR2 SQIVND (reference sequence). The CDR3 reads CASSAGESSYEQYF. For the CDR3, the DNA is TGTGCCAGTAGTGCAGGGGAAAGCTCCTACGAGCAGTACTTC. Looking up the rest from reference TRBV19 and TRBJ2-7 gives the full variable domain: DGGITQSPKYLFRKEGQNVTLSCEQNLNHDAMYWYRQDPGQGLRLIYYSQIVNDFQKGDIAEGYSVSREKKESFPLTVTSAQKNPTAFYLCASSAGESSYEQYFGPGTRLTVT.

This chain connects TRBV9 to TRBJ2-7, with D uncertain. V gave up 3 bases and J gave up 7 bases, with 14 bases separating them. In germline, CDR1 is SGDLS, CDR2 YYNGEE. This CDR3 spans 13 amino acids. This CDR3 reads CASSASPVTEQYF. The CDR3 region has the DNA TGTGCCAGCAGCGCTTCCCCGGTTACGGAGCAGTACTTC.

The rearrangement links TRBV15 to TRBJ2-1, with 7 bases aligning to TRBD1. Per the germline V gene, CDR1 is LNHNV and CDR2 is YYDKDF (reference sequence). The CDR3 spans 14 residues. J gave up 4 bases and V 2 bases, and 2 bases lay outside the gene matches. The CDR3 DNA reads TGTGCCACCAGCAGACTGGGACAGTACAATGAGCAGTTCTTC. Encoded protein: CATSRLGQYNEQFF.

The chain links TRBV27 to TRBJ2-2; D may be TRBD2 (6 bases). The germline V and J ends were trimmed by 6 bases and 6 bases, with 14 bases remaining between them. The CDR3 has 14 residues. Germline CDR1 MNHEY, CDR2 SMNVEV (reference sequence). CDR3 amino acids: CASREGIDAGELFF. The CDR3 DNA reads TGTGCCAGCAGGGAGGGAATTGACGCCGGGGAGCTGTTTTTT.

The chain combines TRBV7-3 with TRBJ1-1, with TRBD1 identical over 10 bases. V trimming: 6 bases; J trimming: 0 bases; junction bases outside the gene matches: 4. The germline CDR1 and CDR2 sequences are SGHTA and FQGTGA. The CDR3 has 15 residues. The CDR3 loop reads CASSRGQGMNTEAFF. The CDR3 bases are TGTGCCAGCAGTAGGGGACAGGGGATGAACACTGAAGCTTTCTTT.

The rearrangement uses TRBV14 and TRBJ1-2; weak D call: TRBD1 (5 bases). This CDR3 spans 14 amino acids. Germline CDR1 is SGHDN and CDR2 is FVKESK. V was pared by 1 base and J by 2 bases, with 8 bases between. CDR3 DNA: TGTGCCAGCAGCCAAGTCGGGGGAAACTATGGCTACACCTTC. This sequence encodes CASSQVGGNYGYTF.

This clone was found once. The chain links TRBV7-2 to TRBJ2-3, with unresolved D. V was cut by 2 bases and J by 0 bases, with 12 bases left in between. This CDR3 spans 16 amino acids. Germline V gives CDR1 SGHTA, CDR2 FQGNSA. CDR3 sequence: CASSLPYVASTDTQYF. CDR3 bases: TGTGCCAGCAGCTTACCCTATGTGGCTAGCACAGATACGCAGTATTTT.